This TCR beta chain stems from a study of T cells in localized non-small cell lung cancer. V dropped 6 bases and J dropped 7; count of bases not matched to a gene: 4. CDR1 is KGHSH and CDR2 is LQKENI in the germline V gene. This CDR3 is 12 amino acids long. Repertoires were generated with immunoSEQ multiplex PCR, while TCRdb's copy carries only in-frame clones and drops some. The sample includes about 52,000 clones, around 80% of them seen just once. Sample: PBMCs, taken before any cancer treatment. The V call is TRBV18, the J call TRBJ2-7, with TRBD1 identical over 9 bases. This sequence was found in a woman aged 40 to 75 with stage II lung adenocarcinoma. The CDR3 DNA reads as TGTGCCAGCTCGCGGACAGGGGAAGAGCAGTACTTC. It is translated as CASSRTGEEQYF.